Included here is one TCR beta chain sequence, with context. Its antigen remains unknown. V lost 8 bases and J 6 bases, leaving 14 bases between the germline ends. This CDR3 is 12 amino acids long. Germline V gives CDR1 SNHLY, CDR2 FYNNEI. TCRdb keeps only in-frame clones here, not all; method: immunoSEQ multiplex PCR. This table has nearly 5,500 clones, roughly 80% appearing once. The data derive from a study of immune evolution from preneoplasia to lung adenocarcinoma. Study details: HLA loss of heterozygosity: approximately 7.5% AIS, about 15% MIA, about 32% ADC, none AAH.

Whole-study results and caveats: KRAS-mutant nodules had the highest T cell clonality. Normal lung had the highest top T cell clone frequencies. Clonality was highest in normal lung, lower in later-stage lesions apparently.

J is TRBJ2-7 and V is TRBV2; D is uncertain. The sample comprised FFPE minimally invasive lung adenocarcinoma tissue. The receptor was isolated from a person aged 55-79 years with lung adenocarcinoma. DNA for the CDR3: TGTGCCAGCGCGGTTACCGAACTCGAGCAGTACTTC. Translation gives CASAVTELEQYF.